This T cell receptor (beta chain) appears in the sequencing data of a study of PD-1 blockade in classical Hodgkin lymphoma. Study findings and constraints: TCR diversity at baseline was reported to be reduced in newly diagnosed patients relative to healthy donors. Differences between repertoires have undefined causes, possibly disease activity or prior therapy.

The data were produced by immunoSEQ multiplex PCR, yet TCRdb's version contains in-frame clones alone and is incomplete. The table shows fewer than 25,000 clones, with roughly nine tenths occurring only once. Time point meaning: newly diagnosed, previously untreated cHL patient sample. Negative magnetic selection isolated CD4+ T cells from thawed PBMCs. A comparison was provided by newly diagnosed, untreated classical Hodgkin lymphoma PBMCs. With regard to this clone: Its antigen is undetermined.

Sequenced: CD4+ T cells from blood. The receptor's source is a human donor with classical Hodgkin lymphoma.

The CDR3 nucleotides read TGCGCCAGCAGCTCCGGACAGCGCCTCTCCTACGAGCAGTACTTC. Translated: CASSSGQRLSYEQYF. This chain connects TRBV5-1 to TRBJ2-7, with a weak D call TRBD1 (6 bases). Germline V lookup: CDR1 SGHRS, CDR2 YFSETQ. V lost 3 bases to trimming and J lost 0 bases, with 13 bases between them. The CDR3 is 15 amino acids.